Listed here are 3 T cell receptor beta chains from one sample, sequenced in a study of T cell responses to AZD1222 COVID-19 vaccine. The method was immunoSEQ multiplex PCR; TCRdb's version includes in-frame clones alone and lacks a portion of them. The table includes 130,000 to 150,000 clones, 92% detected once. Source: peripheral blood, taken on day 0 of AZD1222 vaccination. Source of these receptors: an adult in good health.

The V call is TRBV7-8, the J call TRBJ1-5; possible D gene TRBD1, 6 bases. The germline V gene has CDR1 SGHVS and CDR2 FQNEAQ. The V gene lost 3 bases and the J gene lost 4 bases, with 16 bases spanning the gap. This CDR3 spans 16 amino acids. The CDR3 spells CASSLARHQGNQPQHF. In nucleotides, the CDR3 is TGTGCCAGCAGCTTGGCGCGGCATCAGGGGAATCAGCCCCAGCATTTT.

The chain has TRBV5-6 and TRBJ2-7; 14 nucleotides match TRBD2. The CDR3 covers 15 residues. Trimming took 4 bases from V and 7 from J; bases not matched to a gene: 7. Per germline, CDR1 SGHDT and CDR2 YYEEEE. The CDR3: CASSRGLAGVREQYF. In DNA form, the CDR3 reads TGTGCCAGCAGCCGGGGACTAGCGGGAGTGCGGGAGCAGTACTTC.

This rearrangement joins TRBV29-1 to TRBJ2-7; D gene unclear. The CDR3 runs to 12 residues. The V gene's germline CDR1 is SQVTM and CDR2 ANQGSEA. Trimming took 6 bases from V and 4 from J, leaving 13 bases between them. CDR3 coding DNA: TGCAGCGTGGGGATATCAGAATACGAGCAGTACTTC. The encoded protein is CSVGISEYEQYF.